Listed here are 11 T cell receptor beta chains from one sample, sequenced in a study of T cell repertoires in cytomegalovirus infection (dated by TCRdb to 2018 to 2020). TCRdb names Illumina HiSeq 1500 as the instrument used. TCRdb applied fastp at Q25 and MiXCR to the public reads, then kept only in-frame beta chains. Rows with a matching CDR3 protein are joined into one entry that keeps the most common DNA and genes. For this sample the table gives about 700,000 distinct CDR3 sequences, of which around a third were detected only once. The ten largest account for roughly 18% of the sample. The treatment or condition label for this specimen denotes: in vitro stimulation with specific CMV peptide epitopes to enrich CMV-specific T cells. Antigens of these TCRs are unknown. Sequencing was performed on cultured PBMCs, taken from culture after CMV antigen stimulation. The receptors originated from a human donor in good health (CMV status not recorded). Some clones in this sample may be carry-over from other donors' samples.

This clonotype was detected many times. This rearrangement joins TRBV7-2 to TRBJ1-2; possible D gene TRBD1, 6 bases. The germline V gene has CDR1 SGHTA and CDR2 FQGNSA. V lost 5 bases and J lost 5, with 18 bases in between. The CDR3 consists of 15 residues. For the CDR3, the DNA is TGTGCCAGCAGCCCGTCGGGGGCAGAACCGTATGGCTACACCTTC. Its translation is CASSPSGAEPYGYTF.

This clonotype came up once. This chain links TRBV27 with TRBJ2-5; TRBD2 might be the D (6 bases). The CDR3 totals 14 residues. The V gene's germline CDR1 is MNHEY and CDR2 SMNVEV (reference sequence). Trimming stripped 4 bases from V and 10 bases from J, with 19 bases between. CDR3 sequence reads: CASSSTGHPAGQYF. In nucleotides, the CDR3 is TGTGCCAGCAGTTCCACCGGGCACCCAGCGGGCCAGTACTTC.

The chain carries TRBV28 and TRBJ1-2, with D perhaps matching TRBD1 (6 bases). CDR1 MDHEN and CDR2 SYDVKM come from the germline V gene. The CDR3 contains 12 residues. V was pared by 6 bases and J by 14 bases, with 19 bases between. The CDR3 coding sequence is TGTGCCAGCAGCCCTAACAGGGAGGGCAAAACCTTC. Translation: CASSPNREGKTF.

This clonotype was observed a handful of times. Written as DNA, the CDR3 is TGTGCCAGCAGCTTATACGGGACAGGGGGCGGATATTCCTACAATGAGCAGTTCTTC. Translating gives CASSLYGTGGGYSYNEQFF. The chain employs TRBV7-2 and TRBJ2-1; 12 positions agree with TRBD1. The trim removed 2 bases at V and 1 base at J, leaving 9 bases unmatched. In germline, CDR1 is SGHTA, CDR2 FQGNSA. CDR3 length: 19 residues.

The genes are TRBV5-1 and TRBJ2-7, with 7 nucleotides matching TRBD1. This CDR3 is 15 amino acids long. Germline V gene lookup returns CDR1 SGHRS and CDR2 YFSETQ. The V segment lost 4 bases and the J segment 2 bases; nucleotides outside the gene matches: 9. The CDR3 here is CASSNGTGTAYEQYF. Here the CDR3 DNA reads TGCGCCAGCAGCAACGGAACCGGGACAGCCTACGAGCAGTACTTC.

The chain uses TRBV28 and TRBJ1-5; D not certain. V was shortened by 8 bases and J by 3 bases, with 23 bases between the two germline ends. Germline CDR1 MDHEN, CDR2 SYDVKM. The length of the CDR3 is 17 residues. The CDR3 coding sequence is TGTGCCAGCCAAACCTACTTAGAATTAACCCTCAATCAGCCCCAGCATTTT. The encoded protein is CASQTYLELTLNQPQHF.

The chain couples TRBV6-5 to TRBJ2-7; 12 positions match TRBD2. V gave up 6 bases and J gave up 6 bases; unmatched junction bases: 6. The CDR3 totals 14 residues. CDR1 is MNHEY and CDR2 is SVGAGI in the germline V gene. The DNA for the CDR3 is TGTGCCAGCAGCAGAGGACTAGCGGGAATCGAGCAGTACTTC. This translates into CASSRGLAGIEQYF.

The chain carries TRBV4-1 and TRBJ2-7; 7 bases match TRBD2. With 2 bases clipped from V and 3 bases from J, the junction kept 7 bases outside the gene matches. CDR1 MGHRA and CDR2 YSYEKL come from the germline V gene. The CDR3 contains 15 residues. Written as DNA, the CDR3 is TGCGCCAGCAGCCAATCGTGGGAGGGAGGCTACGAGCAGTACTTC. Its protein product is CASSQSWEGGYEQYF.

The chain carries TRBV14 and TRBJ1-1; D call uncertain. The CDR3 spans 14 residues. V shed 4 bases and J shed 5 bases, with 14 bases lying between them. Germline lookup yields CDR1 SGHDN and CDR2 FVKESK. Here the CDR3 DNA reads TGTGCCAGCAGCCGACGGGGAGTGAGTACTGAAGCTTTCTTT. This translates into CASSRRGVSTEAFF.

This clonotype turned up a few times. The chain links TRBV20-1 to TRBJ2-1; TRBD2 agrees at 13 bases. The CDR3 consists of 16 residues. Trimming at V came to 5 bases and at J to 7 bases, leaving 11 bases not matched to a gene. Germline values: CDR1 DFQATT, CDR2 SNEGSKA (reference sequence). This CDR3 reads CSAPTSGRSIGNEQFF. The CDR3 bases are TGCAGTGCTCCGACTAGCGGGAGGTCCATTGGAAATGAGCAGTTCTTC.

This clonotype has a single count. The chain employs TRBV7-8 and TRBJ2-7; D is possibly TRBD2 (5 bases). Germline lookup yields CDR1 SGHVS and CDR2 FQNEAQ. The ends were cut back, 1 base at V and 2 bases at J, with 15 bases in the middle. There are 16 residues in the CDR3. The CDR3 DNA reads TGTGCCAGCAGCTTAGGCGCCTTTGGGGAGACCTACGAGCAGTACTTC. It codes for CASSLGAFGETYEQYF.